The text below deals with one T cell receptor beta chain. The antigen remains undetermined. This specimen belongs to a study of shared clonotypes between healthy human individuals. Study observations and caveats: Despite large depth, rarefaction showed incomplete sorted-subset sequencing. Around 4.9% of naive CD4 clonotypes were shared across four donors. Generally, naive subsets came out with larger estimated richness than memory subsets.

V lost 2 bases, J lost 4 bases, and 9 bases lay in between. Germline V gives CDR1 MNHNS, CDR2 SASEGT. The CDR3 spans 13 residues. Original processing methods: Sequence data from immunoSEQ were junction-only and lacked quality scores; consequently, filtering differed. Only in-frame clones appear in the TCRdb table, and some are missing; sequencing was by immunoSEQ multiplex PCR. That table is the source of V, J and clone size, and D and trimming were worked out from the DNA. The table includes under 2,500,000 clones, 90% to 96% detected once. The clonotype was recovered from a man between 18 and 35 years old in good health. The sequencing input was naive CD4+ T cells sorted from blood. The sample's subset: CD45RA+ positively selected. The V call is TRBV6-1, the J call TRBJ2-7, with D maybe TRBD2 (5 bases). CDR3 bases: TGTGCCAGCAGTGAATACCGGGGTTACGAGCAGTACTTC. Translated, it gives CASSEYRGYEQYF.